This TCR beta chain was captured in a study of shared clonotypes between healthy human individuals. Study background: Three plates each covered CD4 naive and memory; CD8 naive two, CD8 memory one.

Measured with immunoSEQ multiplex PCR; TCRdb has only the in-frame clones, and not every one. Of about a million clones listed, around 77% are singletons. Losses at the gene ends were 4 bases for V and 6 bases for J; bases not matched to a gene: 5. Germline V gene sequence: CDR1 MDHEN, CDR2 SYDVKM. The CDR3 is 15 amino acids. The count of this clone is one. The sample taken for sequencing was memory CD4+ T cells from PBMCs. The subset was: CD45RA-negative fraction. This sequence originates from a young man in good health. Some clones in this sample may be carry-over from other donors' samples. The chain carries TRBV28 and TRBJ2-7; 14 nucleotides match TRBD2. The CDR3: CASSSATSGRVEQYF. CDR3 nucleotide sequence: TGTGCCAGCAGTTCCGCGACTAGCGGGAGGGTCGAGCAGTACTTC.